This entry is about one TCR beta chain. The protocol was immunoSEQ multiplex PCR, while the TCRdb copy is restricted to in-frame clones and leaves out a portion. This sample carries about 44,000 clones, roughly 86% of them seen once, and the ten largest clones take about 10%. This entry is derived from a study of control samples from healthy donors and cancer patients. Trimming took 7 bases from V and 5 from J; bases not matched to a gene: 8. Germline V gene data show CDR1 as GTSNPN and CDR2 as SVGIG (reference sequence). The CDR3 covers 13 residues. The clonotype was recovered from a woman in her fifties or sixties with lung cancer. What was sequenced was PBMCs. The chain uses TRBV30 and TRBJ2-1; TRBD2 matches 7 bases. Here the CDR3 DNA reads TGTGCCTTAACTGCGGGAGTGGACAATGAGCAGTTCTTC. Its protein product is CALTAGVDNEQFF.